This TCR beta chain was found in a study of cytotoxic CD8 clonotypes in ibrutinib-treated CLL. General observations from the study: Treatment left the uncommon public clonotypes either contracted or stable in frequency.

This clone was recorded once. What it binds is unknown. Measured with immunoSEQ multiplex PCR; TCRdb has only the in-frame clones, and not every one. The profile covers 11,000 or so clones, with 79% appearing a single time and about 16% taken by the ten largest. Germline CDR1 KGHSH, CDR2 LQKENI. The V end was cut by 0 bases, the J end by 4 bases, with 12 bases between. The CDR3 runs to 15 residues. This TCR derives from a human donor with chronic lymphocytic leukemia. This specimen consisted of PBMCs, obtained at disease progression, from a patient treated with ibrutinib. This chain joins TRBV18 and TRBJ1-2; tentatively, D is TRBD1 (5 bases). CDR3 in DNA: TGTGCCAGCTCACCACCAGGCAGGGATTTCTATGGCTACACCTTC. It is translated as CASSPPGRDFYGYTF. Supplemented by reference TRBV18 and TRBJ1-2, the full variable domain reads NAGVMQNPRHLVRRRGQEARLRCSPMKGHSHVYWYRQLPEEGLKFMVYLQKENIIDESGMPKERFSAEFPKEGPSILRIQQVVRGDSAAYFCASSPPGRDFYGYTFGSGTRLTVV.